This T cell receptor beta chain was identified in a study of blood T cell repertoires in COVID-19. Study-wide context: Whether acute or convalescent, the COVID-19 samples came from the United States, Italy and Spain.

Profiling relied on immunoSEQ multiplex PCR, and the TCRdb table lists in-frame clones only, not all of them. The sample carries 130,000 or so clones, over 75% recorded once. This TCR came from a man between 60 and 75 years old with acute or convalescent COVID-19. Sequenced: peripheral blood.

This CDR3 is CASSQDQGGLAGVRNEQFF. The CDR3 nucleotides read TGCGCCAGCAGCCAAGATCAAGGGGGCCTAGCGGGAGTTCGGAATGAGCAGTTCTTC. The chain employs TRBV4-3 and TRBJ2-1, with 10 bases fitting TRBD2. J gave up 7 bases and V 0 bases, and 15 bases lay outside the gene matches. This CDR3 has 19 amino acids. Germline values: CDR1 LGHNA, CDR2 YSLEER.